Listed below are T cell receptor beta chains from one sample, sequenced in a study of cytomegalovirus exposure and HLA in healthy donors. Here immunoSEQ multiplex PCR was the method, and the copy in TCRdb shows in-frame clones only, minus some. The repertoire includes under 170,000 clones, about three fifths of them detected once, and 7% to 8.5% sits in the top ten. The sample comprised PBMCs. These receptors were collected from a woman aged 55-75 years in good health and CMV-seropositive. CDR3s include the opening cysteine and the closing phenylalanine or tryptophan. A D gene is named only where the DNA matches it firmly. Only part of the rows carry a size: once, few, many, or a class if the clone is expanded.

V gene: TRBV28; clone size: -; D gene: TRBD1; CDR3 length: 17; J gene: TRBJ1-2; CDR3 DNA: TGTGCCAGCATCCACCCCCCCGGGACAGGGGATTATGTTGGCTACACCTTC; CDR3 protein: CASIHPPGTGDYVGYTF
V gene: TRBV5-1; clone size: few; D gene: TRBD1; CDR3 length: 16; J gene: TRBJ2-7; CDR3 DNA: TGCGCCAGCAGCACCGGACAGGGCACCACCACCTACGAGCAGTACTTC; CDR3 protein: CASSTGQGTTTYEQYF
V gene: TRBV7-9; clone size: -; D gene: -; CDR3 length: 16; J gene: TRBJ2-6; CDR3 DNA: TGTGCCAGCAGTAAAGGTCAGGGGCCAGGGGCCAACGTCCTGACTTTC; CDR3 protein: CASSKGQGPGANVLTF
V gene: TRBV6-5; clone size: -; D gene: TRBD2; CDR3 length: 15; J gene: TRBJ2-7; CDR3 DNA: TGTGCCAGCAGTCACTATAGCGGGATTGGGGACGAGCAGTACTTC; CDR3 protein: CASSHYSGIGDEQYF
V gene: TRBV4-3; clone size: -; D gene: -; CDR3 length: 17; J gene: TRBJ2-1; CDR3 DNA: TGCGCCAGCAGCCAAGATCTGAGACTATCTATAAACAATGAGCAGTTCTTC; CDR3 protein: CASSQDLRLSINNEQFF
V gene: TRBV29-1; clone size: -; D gene: -; CDR3 length: 13; J gene: TRBJ2-5; CDR3 DNA: TGCAGCGTTGAACACCCACTCGGAGAGACCCAGTACTTC; CDR3 protein: CSVEHPLGETQYF
V gene: TRBV29-1; clone size: -; D gene: TRBD1; CDR3 length: 14; J gene: TRBJ1-5; CDR3 DNA: TGCAGCGTCGCCGGGACAGATAGCAATCAGCCCCAGCATTTT; CDR3 protein: CSVAGTDSNQPQHF
V gene: TRBV10-3; clone size: -; D gene: TRBD2; CDR3 length: 14; J gene: TRBJ2-5; CDR3 DNA: TGTGCCACCCTTAGCGGGAGAGGGACAGAGACCCAGTACTTC; CDR3 protein: CATLSGRGTETQYF
V gene: TRBV5-1; clone size: -; D gene: TRBD2; CDR3 length: 17; J gene: TRBJ2-3; CDR3 DNA: TGCGCCAGCAGCTCGTCTCCGAGGACTAGCAGCACAGATACGCAGTATTTT; CDR3 protein: CASSSSPRTSSTDTQYF
V gene: TRBV7-9; clone size: -; D gene: TRBD2; CDR3 length: 15; J gene: TRBJ2-3; CDR3 DNA: TGTGCCAGCAGCACCGGGACTAGCAGCACAGATACGCAGTATTTT; CDR3 protein: CASSTGTSSTDTQYF
V gene: TRBV2; clone size: -; D gene: -; CDR3 length: 13; J gene: TRBJ1-1; CDR3 DNA: TGTGCCAGCAGCCCTAAGGCAGGGACTGAAGCTTTCTTT; CDR3 protein: CASSPKAGTEAFF
V gene: TRBV7-3; clone size: -; D gene: -; CDR3 length: 14; J gene: TRBJ1-1; CDR3 DNA: TGTGCCAGCAGGTCGGGGGTCTTCGGCACTGAAGCTTTCTTT; CDR3 protein: CASRSGVFGTEAFF
V gene: TRBV28; clone size: few; D gene: TRBD2; CDR3 length: 17; J gene: TRBJ2-7; CDR3 DNA: TGTGCCAGCAGTTTGGGGGGGGCTAGCGGGAGCCGTGGCGAGCAGTACTTC; CDR3 protein: CASSLGGASGSRGEQYF
V gene: TRBV7-7; clone size: -; D gene: TRBD2; CDR3 length: 15; J gene: TRBJ2-1; CDR3 DNA: TGTGCCAGCAGCGCTAGCGGGAGCTCCTACAATGAGCAGTTCTTC; CDR3 protein: CASSASGSSYNEQFF
V gene: TRBV6-5; clone size: -; D gene: TRBD1; CDR3 length: 15; J gene: TRBJ1-6; CDR3 DNA: TGTGCCAGCAGTACCCCGACAGGGTACAATTCACCCCTCCACTTT; CDR3 protein: CASSTPTGYNSPLHF
V gene: TRBV14; clone size: -; D gene: TRBD1; CDR3 length: 13; J gene: TRBJ1-1; CDR3 DNA: TGTGCCAGCAGAGGGGACAGGTGGACTGAAGCTTTCTTT; CDR3 protein: CASRGDRWTEAFF